Listed here are 22 T cell receptor beta chains from one sample, sequenced in a study of T cell repertoires in cytomegalovirus infection. One entry per CDR3 protein, called by TCRdb with MiXCR from the reads. The sample yields fewer than 950,000 distinct CDR3 sequences, about 31% seen once. No antigen is known for these receptors. Sample: cultured CD8+ T cells from PBMCs, taken from culture after CMV antigen stimulation. These receptors came from a human donor in good health (CMV status not recorded). Some clones in this sample may be carry-over from other donors' samples.

This clonotype was found a few times. The V call is TRBV3-1, the J call TRBJ2-5; 8 bases agree with TRBD2. CDR3 size: 13 residues. J lost 2 bases, V lost 8 bases, and 4 bases had no gene match. Germline CDR1 reads LGHDT; CDR2 reads YNNKEL (reference sequence). The CDR3 region has the DNA TGTGCCAGCGCACTAGCGGCTCAAGAGACCCAGTACTTC. It encodes CASALAAQETQYF.

Only a few counts were recorded for this clonotype. The V call is TRBV7-6, the J call TRBJ2-7; 7 positions match TRBD2. V shed 6 bases and J 5 bases; nucleotides not matched to a gene: 4. This CDR3 region has 12 residues. Germline values: CDR1 SGHVS, CDR2 FNYEAQ. The CDR3 loop reads CASSMGTNEQYV. The DNA of the CDR3 is TGTGCCAGCAGTATGGGGACTAACGAGCAGTACGTC.

For the CDR3, the DNA is TGTGCCAGTAGTGAATCAGCGGGGGCTAGCACAGATACGCAGTATTTT. Amino acid sequence: CASSESAGASTDTQYF. This chain uses TRBV19 with TRBJ2-3, with TRBD2 matching 8 bases. The CDR3 consists of 16 residues. V was pared by 5 bases and J by 0 bases, with 7 bases of the junction left unmatched. Germline values: CDR1 LNHDA, CDR2 SQIVND (reference sequence).

This clonotype was seen more than once but under ten times. The genes are TRBV28 and TRBJ2-4, with TRBD1 as a possible D gene (5 bases). This CDR3 is 13 amino acids long. V gave up 6 bases and J gave up 1 base, with 7 bases separating them. Germline V gene sequence: CDR1 MDHEN, CDR2 SYDVKM. CDR3 loop: CASSYRAKNIQYF. For the CDR3, the DNA is TGTGCCAGCAGCTACAGGGCCAAAAACATTCAGTACTTC.

This clonotype came up many times. This chain's CDR3 is CASGRLARNHEQYF. DNA for the CDR3: TGTGCCAGCGGGAGACTAGCGAGGAACCACGAGCAGTACTTC. V and J are TRBV6-1 and TRBJ2-7, with TRBD2 identical over 8 bases. The CDR3 runs to 14 residues. V trimming: 8 bases; J trimming: 5 bases; junction bases outside the gene matches: 11. Germline CDR1 and CDR2: MNHNS and SASEGT.

This rearrangement joins TRBV5-4 to TRBJ1-6, with TRBD1 identical over 9 bases. Looked up from germline, CDR1 is SGHNT and CDR2 is YYREEE (reference sequence). The junction had 5 bases not matched to a gene; V was cut back by 0 bases and J by 7 bases. The CDR3 covers 16 residues. DNA for the CDR3: TGTGCCAGCAGCTTGGGGACAGGGGCGGGGAATTCACCCCTCCACTTT. Its translation: CASSLGTGAGNSPLHF.

This chain joins TRBV9 and TRBJ2-3; D possibly corresponds to TRBD1 (6 bases). V was cut by 4 bases and J by 2 bases, with 11 bases left in between. This CDR3 region has 14 residues. CDR1 is SGDLS and CDR2 is YYNGEE in the germline V gene. The CDR3 protein is CASSPGTPTDTQYF. CDR3 sequence (DNA): TGTGCCAGCAGCCCGGGGACACCCACAGATACGCAGTATTTT. Full variable domain (rest looked up from reference TRBV9 and TRBJ2-3): DSGVTQTPKHLITATGQRVTLRCSPRSGDLSVYWYQQSLDQGLQFLIQYYNGEERAKGNILERFSAQQFPDLHSELNLSSLELGDSALYFCASSPGTPTDTQYFGPGTRLTVL.

The V and J genes are TRBV27 and TRBJ1-5, with unresolved D. The CDR3 consists of 13 residues. Per germline, CDR1 MNHEY and CDR2 SMNVEV (reference sequence). V lost 3 bases, J lost 7 bases, and 10 bases lay in between. The chain's CDR3 is CASSFGHPQPQHF. CDR3 DNA: TGTGCCAGCAGTTTTGGGCATCCACAGCCCCAGCATTTT.

The chain has TRBV29-1 and TRBJ1-2; D gene unclear. Deletions cut 0 bases from V and 4 bases from J, with 15 bases between. The CDR3 sequence is 15 residues long. Per the germline V gene, CDR1 is SQVTM and CDR2 is ANQGSEA. The CDR3, as DNA: TGCAGCGTTGAAGATCGGGCCCCCGGATTCTATGGCTACACCTTC. This gives the protein CSVEDRAPGFYGYTF.

The chain has TRBV20-1 and TRBJ2-1; 7 bases are shared with TRBD1. The CDR3 length is 15 residues. V was clipped by 0 bases and J by 2 bases; unmatched bases: 4. Germline CDR1 is DFQATT and CDR2 is SNEGSKA (reference sequence). The CDR3 bases are TGCAGTGCTAGAGACCCCGGGACAGCCTACAATGAGCAGTTCTTC. Protein: CSARDPGTAYNEQFF.

The rearrangement uses TRBV19 and TRBJ2-2, with D perhaps TRBD1 or TRBD2 (5 bases each). Germline CDR1 reads LNHDA; CDR2 reads SQIVND (reference sequence). V was pared by 5 bases and J by 5 bases, with 18 bases between. The CDR3 loop spans 16 amino acids. The CDR3 reads CASSAREGAGTGELFF. The CDR3 bases are TGTGCCAGTAGTGCCCGGGAAGGGGCTGGGACCGGGGAGCTGTTTTTT.

The sample holds a few counts of this clonotype. V is TRBV6-6 and J is TRBJ2-1, with D possibly being TRBD2 (5 bases). The CDR3 runs to 16 residues. V dropped 0 bases and J dropped 0 bases, with 9 bases sitting between them. The germline V gene has CDR1 MNHNY and CDR2 SVGAGI (reference sequence). CDR3 nucleotides: TGTGCCAGCAGTTACTCCATGGGGAGCTCCTACAATGAGCAGTTCTTC. Protein sequence: CASSYSMGSSYNEQFF.

The rearrangement uses TRBV6-6 and TRBJ2-7, with a possible D match to TRBD1 (7 bases). Trimming removed 2 bases from V and 4 bases from J, with 12 bases in between. Germline V gene lookup returns CDR1 MNHNY and CDR2 SVGAGI (reference sequence). This CDR3 is built from 14 residues. The CDR3 DNA reads as TGTGCCAGCAGTTACGCGGGACAGTCATACGAGCAGTACGTC. Translating it yields CASSYAGQSYEQYV.

The chain links TRBV2 to TRBJ2-2, with 7 bases lining up with TRBD1. CDR1 and CDR2 from the germline V gene are SNHLY and FYNNEI. The CDR3 length is 15 residues. V lost 5 bases and J lost 3; bases outside the gene matches: 6. Here the CDR3 DNA reads TGTGCCAGCAGTTCCGGGACAGATTACACCGGGGAGCTGTTTTTT. Its translation is CASSSGTDYTGELFF. Looking up the rest from reference TRBV2 and TRBJ2-2 gives the full variable domain: EPEVTQTPSHQVTQMGQEVILRCVPISNHLYFYWYRQILGQKVEFLVSFYNNEISEKSEIFDDQFSVERPDGSNFTLKIRSTKLEDSAMYFCASSSGTDYTGELFFGEGSRLTVL.

The chain links TRBV6-6 to TRBJ1-1; TRBD1 agrees at 7 bases. This CDR3 comprises 16 residues. CDR1 and CDR2 from the germline V gene are MNHNY and SVGAGI (reference sequence). J gave up 2 bases and V 1 base, and 7 bases lay outside the gene matches. The CDR3 loop is CASSYLAGGKNTEAFF. CDR3 DNA: TGTGCCAGCAGTTACTTGGCAGGGGGGAAAAACACTGAAGCTTTCTTT.

The chain uses TRBV6-6 and TRBJ1-5; D is unresolved. V lost 0 bases to trimming and J lost 3 bases, with 18 bases between them. CDR1 and CDR2 from the germline V gene are MNHNY and SVGAGI (reference sequence). There are 18 residues in the CDR3. CDR3 region: CASSYSREDPNFNQPQHF. CDR3 bases: TGTGCCAGCAGTTACTCGAGGGAGGACCCGAACTTCAATCAGCCCCAGCATTTT.

Worth noting for this clonotype: A read error may be the cause here, since a much bigger clone is one base away. The rearrangement joins TRBV7-2 to TRBJ1-1; D might be TRBD1 (5 bases). Trimming took off 0 bases at V and 4 bases at J, with 15 bases between the two ends. Looked up from germline, CDR1 is SGHTA and CDR2 is FQGNSA. CDR3 size: 16 residues. In DNA form, the CDR3 reads TGTGCCAGCAGCTTAGCGGGACTCCAGGCCGCCACTGAAGCTTTCTTT. This gives the protein CASSLAGLQAATEAFF.

V is TRBV19 and J is TRBJ2-5; 8 bases match TRBD2. Germline V gene data show CDR1 as LNHDA and CDR2 as SQIVND (reference sequence). V shed 1 base and J 1 base; nucleotides not matched to a gene: 8. CDR3 size: 17 residues. CDR3 region: CASSIGLARTPQETQYF. The CDR3 DNA follows: TGTGCCAGTAGTATAGGACTAGCGAGGACCCCCCAAGAGACCCAGTACTTC.

The chain recombines TRBV7-9 with TRBJ1-5, with D unclear. Germline V CDR1 and CDR2: SEHNR, FQNEAQ (reference sequence). The CDR3 is 16 amino acids. V was cut by 1 base and J by 4 bases, with 14 bases left in between. This CDR3 reads CASSLGGEGVNQPQHF. The CDR3 DNA follows: TGTGCCAGCAGCTTAGGGGGAGAGGGCGTTAATCAGCCCCAGCATTTT.

The rearrangement links TRBV27 to TRBJ2-5, with 8 bases matching TRBD2. Germline loops: CDR1 MNHEY, CDR2 SMNVEV (reference sequence). The CDR3 is 16 amino acids. J was trimmed by 0 bases and V by 0 bases; bases with no gene match: 3. The CDR3 nucleotides are TGTGCCAGCAGTTTATCCCCTAGCGGGTACCAAGAGACCCAGTACTTC. The encoded protein is CASSLSPSGYQETQYF.

This clonotype has ten or more counts. V is TRBV7-9 and J is TRBJ2-5, with D perhaps TRBD1 or TRBD2 (5 bases each). Germline CDR1 SEHNR, CDR2 FQNEAQ (reference sequence). V dropped 5 bases and J dropped 0 bases, with 13 bases sitting between them. The CDR3 sequence is 15 residues long. In DNA form, the CDR3 reads TGTGCCAGCAGCCCAAAGGGACCGTACCAAGAGACCCAGTACTTC. It encodes CASSPKGPYQETQYF.

This chain links TRBV6-6 with TRBJ2-1; tentatively, D is TRBD2 (6 bases). The CDR3 has 16 amino acids. The germline V and J ends were trimmed by 5 bases and 5 bases, with 19 bases remaining between them. Germline V lookup: CDR1 MNHNY, CDR2 SVGAGI (reference sequence). CDR3 amino acids: CASSHLPGGLHNEQFF. The CDR3 DNA reads TGTGCCAGCAGTCACCTACCCGGGGGACTTCACAATGAGCAGTTCTTC.